This T cell receptor beta chain appears in the sequencing data of a study of blood T cell repertoires in COVID-19 (dated by TCRdb to about 2020). Regarding the complete study: Collaborator samples came from the United States, Italy and Spain and covered acute and convalescent phases of COVID-19. The material from the prospective study consisted of cDNA or gDNA derived from T cells, B-cell-depleted T cells, or PBMCs. Subjects who had been exposed to COVID-19, were actively infected with it, or had recovered from it provided the deeply sampled blood TCRbeta repertoires that made up the dataset. The repertoires were released in a freely available public database meant as a resource for research on the immune response to SARS-CoV-2. Samples came from the ongoing ImmuneRACE study (first 160 participants) plus 1,254 subjects from 6 global collaborators. The sample metadata nearly always contained a de-identified subject ID, COVID-19 status, age in years and sex. Where HLA class I and class II types were available, the types were taken from metadata supplied by the sample provider, not from assay-based typing. Broader findings and caveats from the paper: The quantity of clinical and demographic metadata differed by source and by participant and was supplied without curation.

Samples from volunteer blood donors who had recovered from COVID-19 were contributed by a second Seattle source. Whole blood was collected in K2EDTA tubes by collaborating institutions according to the institutions' own protocols. For TCRbeta analysis, collaborators shipped samples in one of three forms: frozen whole blood, isolated PBMCs, or DNA extracted from either of those sample types. TCRbeta CDR3 regions were amplified from genomic DNA by means of the immunoSEQ Assay, a bias-controlled multiplex PCR. The paper's data handling went like this. The number of nucleated cells in each sample was estimated from the amplification of reference gene primers within the assay. To quantify the absolute abundance of each unique TCRbeta CDR3 rearrangement, sequence reads were collapsed and filtered. For each sample, productive Simpson clonality was calculated as the square root of Simpson's diversity index across productive rearrangements. TCRdb re-hosts the immuneACCESS table, in-frame sequences only. Its copies lack some clones; in the studies checked, an unresolved V gene accounts for under half of them, and the cause for the rest is not known. The DNA gave D and trimming, while V, J and clone size come from that table. The sample table shows 200,000 to 300,000 clones, and around nine tenths are seen once. The ten largest clones take up over 7.5% of the sample.

Comment on this clone: Its target antigen remains unknown. Qualities for individual bases were not recorded, and no much larger clone is one base off.

Sequenced: peripheral blood. The TCR sequence derives from a man between 40 and 49 years old who had recovered from COVID-19.

For the CDR3, the sequence is CASSFATGNTEAFF. The nucleotides are TGTGCCAGCAGCTTCGCTACAGGGAACACTGAAGCTTTCTTT. The chain couples TRBV5-5 to TRBJ1-1; 5 matching bases give a weak D call of TRBD1. From cysteine to phenylalanine, the CDR3 is 14 amino acids long. Kept here is only the CDR3 DNA, which spans 42 bases and is read in frame from base 1. CDR1 and CDR2, per the germline V gene (reference sequence), are SGHKS and YYEKEE. Trimming takes 2 bases from V and 1 base from J, and the germline ends sit 9 bases apart.